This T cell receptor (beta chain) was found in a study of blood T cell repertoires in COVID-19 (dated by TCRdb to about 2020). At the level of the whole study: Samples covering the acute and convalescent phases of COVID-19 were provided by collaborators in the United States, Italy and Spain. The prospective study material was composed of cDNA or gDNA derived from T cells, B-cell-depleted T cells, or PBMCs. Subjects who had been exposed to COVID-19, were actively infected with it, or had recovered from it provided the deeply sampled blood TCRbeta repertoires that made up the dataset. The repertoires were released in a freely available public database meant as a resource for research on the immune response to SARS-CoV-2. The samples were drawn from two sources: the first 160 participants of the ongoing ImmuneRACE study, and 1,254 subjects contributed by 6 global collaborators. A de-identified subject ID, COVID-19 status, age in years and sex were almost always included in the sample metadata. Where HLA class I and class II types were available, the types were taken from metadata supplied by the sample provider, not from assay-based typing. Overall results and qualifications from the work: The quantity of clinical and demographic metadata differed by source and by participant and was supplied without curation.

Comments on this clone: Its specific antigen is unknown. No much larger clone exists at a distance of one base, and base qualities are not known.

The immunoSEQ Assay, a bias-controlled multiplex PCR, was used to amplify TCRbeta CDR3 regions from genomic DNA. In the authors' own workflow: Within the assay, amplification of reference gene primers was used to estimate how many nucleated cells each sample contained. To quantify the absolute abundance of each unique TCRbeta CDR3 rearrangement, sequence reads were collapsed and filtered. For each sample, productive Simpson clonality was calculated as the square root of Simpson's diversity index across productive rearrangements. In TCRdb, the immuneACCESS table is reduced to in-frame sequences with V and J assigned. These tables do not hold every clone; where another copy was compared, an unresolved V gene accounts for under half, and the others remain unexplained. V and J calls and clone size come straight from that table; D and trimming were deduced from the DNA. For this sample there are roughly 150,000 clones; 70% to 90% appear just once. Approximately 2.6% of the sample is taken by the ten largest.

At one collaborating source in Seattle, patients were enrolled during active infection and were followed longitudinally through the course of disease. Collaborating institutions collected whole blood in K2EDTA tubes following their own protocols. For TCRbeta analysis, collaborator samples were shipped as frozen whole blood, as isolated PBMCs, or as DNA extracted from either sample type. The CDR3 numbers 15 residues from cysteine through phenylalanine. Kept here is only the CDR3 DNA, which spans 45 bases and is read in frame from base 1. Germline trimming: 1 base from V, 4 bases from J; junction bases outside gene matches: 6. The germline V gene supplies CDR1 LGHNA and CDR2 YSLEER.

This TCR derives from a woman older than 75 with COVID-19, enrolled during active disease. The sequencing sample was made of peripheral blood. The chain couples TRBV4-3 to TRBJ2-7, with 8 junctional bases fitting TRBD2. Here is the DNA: TGCGCCAGCAGCCAAGGGCCGCGGGGGGATTACGAGCAGTACTTC. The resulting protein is CASSQGPRGDYEQYF.